Shown below are 15 T cell receptor beta chains from a single sample sequenced in a study of blood T cell repertoires in COVID-19. Sequenced by immunoSEQ multiplex PCR; TCRdb stores in-frame clones only, minus some. The repertoire has about 480,000 clones, over 75% of them found once; the top ten carry less than 2%. The sequencing input was PBMCs or T cells enriched from blood (not recorded which). These receptors came from a woman aged 40 to 50 who had recovered from COVID-19.

The J gene is TRBJ2-3, the V gene TRBV4-3; TRBD1 agrees at 7 bases. V was pared by 1 base and J by 0 bases, with 4 bases of the junction left unmatched. The V gene's germline CDR1 is LGHNA and CDR2 YSLEER. This CDR3 is 16 amino acids long. The CDR3 protein is CASSQGQGGSTDTQYF. Written as DNA, the CDR3 is TGCGCCAGCAGCCAAGGACAGGGTGGCAGCACAGATACGCAGTATTTT.

The chain's CDR3 is CASSYSGTSLGNEQFF. The CDR3 nucleotides read TGTGCCAGCAGTTACTCCGGGACTAGTTTGGGCAATGAGCAGTTCTTC. The chain joins TRBV6-5 to TRBJ2-1; 8 bases agree with TRBD2. Per germline, CDR1 MNHEY and CDR2 SVGAGI. The CDR3 contains 16 residues. The V and J ends lost 0 bases and 6 bases, in that order; junction bases with no gene match: 7.

V is TRBV12-3 or TRBV12-4 and J is TRBJ1-5; a possible D gene is TRBD1 (5 bases). V lost 8 bases to trimming and J lost 2 bases, with 10 bases between them. CDR3 length equals 13 residues. CDR3 DNA sequence: TGTGCCAGCTCAGGGATAGGCAATCAGCCCCAGCATTTT. This translates into CASSGIGNQPQHF.

The chain has TRBV5-1 and TRBJ2-7; D call uncertain. In germline, CDR1 is SGHRS, CDR2 YFSETQ. The CDR3 covers 14 residues. V shed 1 base and J shed 4 bases, with 12 bases lying between them. DNA for the CDR3: TGCGCCAGCAGCTTGATGCTAGATGGGTACGAGCAGTACTTC. Amino acids: CASSLMLDGYEQYF.

In regard to this clone: The sample contains more than one DNA sequence encoding this CDR3. The gene calls are TRBV5-1 and TRBJ1-1; 7 positions match TRBD1. The CDR3 extends over 13 amino acids. Germline V lookup: CDR1 SGHRS, CDR2 YFSETQ. V shed 0 bases, J shed 4 bases, and the junction held 0 bases outside the gene matches. The CDR3 coding sequence is TGCGCCAGCAGCTTGGACAGGGGCACTGAAGCTTTCTTT. Translated: CASSLDRGTEAFF.

The chain couples TRBV7-8 to TRBJ1-5; 9 nucleotides match TRBD1. Per germline, CDR1 SGHVS and CDR2 FQNEAQ. The CDR3 runs to 16 residues. V lost 5 bases to trimming and J lost 6 bases; unmatched junction nucleotides: 11. The CDR3, as DNA: TGTGCCAGCAGCCCCTTAAACGGGGGACAGGGTCAGCCCCAGCATTTT. The encoded protein is CASSPLNGGQGQPQHF.

This clone has only one observation. The CDR3 region has the DNA TGTGCCAGTAGTATCAGGGGTCCGGAGACCCAGTACTTC. Residues: CASSIRGPETQYF. The chain is built from TRBV19 and TRBJ2-5, with TRBD1 as a possible D gene (6 bases). V gave up 3 bases and J gave up 5 bases, with 10 bases separating them. The germline V gene has CDR1 LNHDA and CDR2 SQIVND (reference sequence). The CDR3 is made up of 13 amino acids.

The CDR3 here is CASSFWGTGTSTNEKLFF. As DNA, the CDR3 is TGTGCCAGCAGCTTTTGGGGGACAGGGACTTCAACTAATGAAAAACTGTTTTTT. The V call is TRBV7-2, the J call TRBJ1-4; 9 nucleotides line up with TRBD1. CDR3 length: 18 residues. The trim removed 3 bases at V and 0 bases at J, leaving 8 bases unmatched. Germline lookup yields CDR1 SGHTA and CDR2 FQGNSA. Combining the CDR3 with reference TRBV7-2 and TRBJ1-4 gives the whole variable domain GAGVSQSPSNKVTEKGKDVELRCDPISGHTALYWYRQSLGQGLEFLIYFQGNSAPDKSGLPSDRFSAERTGGSVSTLTIQRTQQEDSAVYLCASSFWGTGTSTNEKLFFGSGTQLSVL.

The chain joins TRBV5-1 to TRBJ1-2, with 8 bases fitting TRBD1. V gave up 0 bases and J gave up 5 bases; unmatched junction bases: 12. Germline lookup yields CDR1 SGHRS and CDR2 YFSETQ. CDR3 size: 17 residues. Written as DNA, the CDR3 is TGCGCCAGCAGCTTGGGAGGAGGACAGGGATTGGGGTATGGCTACACCTTC. Its protein product is CASSLGGGQGLGYGYTF.

This chain joins TRBV7-9 and TRBJ2-3, with 9 bases matching TRBD2. V lost 5 bases, J lost 6 bases, and 6 bases stayed unmatched. The CDR3 sequence is 14 residues long. The germline V gene encodes CDR1 SEHNR and CDR2 FQNEAQ (reference sequence). The CDR3 region is CASSPGTSKDTQYF. CDR3 in DNA: TGTGCCAGCAGCCCTGGGACTAGCAAGGATACGCAGTATTTT.

The J gene is TRBJ2-2, the V gene TRBV4-3, with D hard to call. The CDR3 is 15 amino acids. Per the germline V gene, CDR1 is LGHNA and CDR2 is YSLEER. V lost 0 bases to trimming and J lost 6 bases, with 11 bases between them. The CDR3 here is CASSQDTGFAGELFF. For the CDR3, the DNA is TGCGCCAGCAGCCAAGATACCGGGTTTGCCGGGGAGCTGTTTTTT.

This chain uses TRBV6-2 or TRBV6-3 with TRBJ1-5; D perhaps matches TRBD1 (5 bases). The CDR3 has 16 amino acids. The germline V gene encodes CDR1 MNHEY and CDR2 SVGEGT. Trimming removed 3 bases at V and 1 base at J, with 13 bases between. The DNA for the CDR3 is TGTGCCAGCAGTTATACTGGGGGGTTAAGCAATCAGCCCCAGCATTTT. Amino acids: CASSYTGGLSNQPQHF.

This rearrangement joins TRBV2 to TRBJ1-4; a weak D match, TRBD1 (6 bases). The germline V gene encodes CDR1 SNHLY and CDR2 FYNNEI. Trimming shortened V by 6 bases and J by 7 bases, and 15 bases separated the two germline ends. CDR3 size: 14 residues. The CDR3 region is CASSGEGTPEKLFF. CDR3 in DNA: TGTGCCAGCAGCGGAGAAGGGACACCTGAAAAACTGTTTTTT.

The chain links TRBV6-5 to TRBJ1-1; tentative D call: TRBD1 (6 bases). The CDR3 loop spans 13 amino acids. V was cut by 8 bases and J by 5 bases, with 15 bases left in between. Germline-derived CDR1 and CDR2 are MNHEY and SVGAGI. The CDR3 nucleotides read TGTGCCAGCGGAAAACAGGGCCGGACTGAAGCTTTCTTT. It yields the protein CASGKQGRTEAFF.

The gene calls are TRBV7-2 and TRBJ2-3, with 7 bases matching TRBD2. With 1 base clipped from V and 1 base from J, the junction kept 2 bases outside the gene matches. The CDR3 is made up of 15 amino acids. Germline CDR1 reads SGHTA; CDR2 reads FQGNSA. The CDR3 reads CASSLGLAGTDTQYF. CDR3 sequence (DNA): TGTGCCAGCAGCTTAGGGCTAGCGGGCACAGATACGCAGTATTTT.